These 27 T cell receptor beta chains were sequenced from one sample in a study of blood T cells in healthy people across ages. Together with a sample-barcoded 5' primer, a J-beta primer mix was included in a second PCR lasting about 6 to 11 cycles. Each CDR3 protein gets one entry after TCRdb re-called the 5' RACE reads with MiXCR. The sample has approximately 770,000 distinct CDR3 sequences, more than 45% seen once. What was sequenced was blood. The receptors come from a young man in good health.

V and J are TRBV18 and TRBJ2-7, with TRBD1 matching over 11 bases. CDR1 is KGHSH and CDR2 is LQKENI in the germline V gene. There are 16 residues in the CDR3. V trimming: 2 bases; J trimming: 3 bases; junction bases outside the gene matches: 6. The CDR3 spells CASSPFGTGGNYEQYF. The CDR3 DNA is TGTGCCAGCTCACCATTTGGGACAGGGGGGAACTACGAGCAGTACTTC.

The chain recombines TRBV4-3 with TRBJ1-2; D gene ambiguous. The CDR3 is 15 residues long. V was clipped by 0 bases and J by 4 bases, with 12 bases between them. Germline V gene sequence: CDR1 LGHNA, CDR2 YSLEER. The CDR3 is CASSQEWERGYGYTF. DNA for the CDR3: TGCGCCAGCAGCCAAGAGTGGGAGCGGGGCTATGGCTACACCTTC.

This sequence joins TRBV4-2 and TRBJ1-1, with D unclear. This CDR3 is 13 amino acids long. V lost 0 bases to trimming and J lost 5 bases, with 7 bases between them. Germline V CDR1 and CDR2: LGHNA, YNFKEQ. CDR3 in amino acids: CASSQEMGTEAFF. CDR3 sequence (DNA): TGTGCCAGCAGCCAAGAGATGGGGACTGAAGCTTTCTTT.

In this sample, this clonotype turned up a few times. This chain connects TRBV15 to TRBJ1-5; no firm D call. V shed 4 bases and J shed 3 bases, with 7 bases lying between them. Germline-derived CDR1 and CDR2 are LNHNV and YYDKDF (reference sequence). The CDR3 covers 13 residues. Here the CDR3 DNA reads TGTGCCACCAGCACGGGCTCCAATCAGCCCCAGCATTTT. Its translation is CATSTGSNQPQHF.

This chain links TRBV20-1 with TRBJ2-7; perhaps TRBD1 as D (5 bases). This CDR3 is built from 12 residues. Trimming took off 3 bases at V and 3 bases at J, with 9 bases between the two ends. The germline CDR1 and CDR2 sequences are DFQATT and SNEGSKA (reference sequence). The CDR3 coding sequence is TGCAGTGCTAGTCGACAGCTCTACGAGCAGTACTTC. It yields the protein CSASRQLYEQYF.

The genes are TRBV20-1 and TRBJ1-5; D possibly corresponds to TRBD1 (6 bases). Germline V gene data show CDR1 as DFQATT and CDR2 as SNEGSKA (reference sequence). CDR3 length: 12 amino acids. With 7 bases removed from V and 6 bases from J, the gap between germline ends came to 13 bases. The CDR3 DNA is TGCAGTGGAGGAGGGGGGAGTCAGCCCCAGCATTTT. Translating gives CSGGGGSQPQHF.

The chain combines TRBV2 with TRBJ1-2; D is undetermined. Germline V gene data show CDR1 as SNHLY and CDR2 as FYNNEI. Trimming pared 8 bases from V and 1 base from J, leaving 5 bases between. The CDR3 runs to 11 residues. The CDR3 here is CASPHNYGYTF. The CDR3 DNA reads TGTGCCAGCCCCCATAACTATGGCTACACCTTC.

This rearrangement joins TRBV10-3 to TRBJ2-3, with 8 bases matching TRBD2. From germline, CDR1 is ENHRY and CDR2 SYGVKD. The J segment lost 5 bases and the V segment lost 4 bases, leaving 17 bases of the junction unmatched. The CDR3 sequence is 18 residues long. The CDR3 loop is CAISGVKAGAGGRDTQYF. The CDR3, as DNA: TGTGCCATCAGTGGGGTTAAGGCAGGCGCGGGAGGAAGAGATACGCAGTATTTT.

CDR3 protein: CASTGGDRYGYTF. As DNA, the CDR3 is TGTGCCAGCACCGGGGGGGACAGATATGGCTACACCTTC. V is TRBV6-5 and J is TRBJ1-2; TRBD1 aligns across 7 bases. There are 13 residues in the CDR3. V lost 7 bases and J lost 5; bases outside the gene matches: 7. Germline lookup yields CDR1 MNHEY and CDR2 SVGAGI.

This clonotype has more than one count but fewer than ten. V usage is TRBV14 and J usage is TRBJ2-3, with D perhaps matching TRBD1 or TRBD2 (6 bases each). Germline loops: CDR1 SGHDN, CDR2 FVKESK. V was shortened by 0 bases and J by 4 bases, with 14 bases between the two germline ends. The length of the CDR3 is 16 residues. For the CDR3, the DNA is TGTGCCAGCAGCCAAGACCCGGGGGCCATCCCAGATACGCAGTATTTT. Translated: CASSQDPGAIPDTQYF.

V usage is TRBV12-3 or TRBV12-4 and J usage is TRBJ2-5; unclear D gene. This CDR3 has 16 residues. V was trimmed by 7 bases and J by 1 base, leaving 19 bases between them. CDR3 residues: CASTSSLRWGQETQYF. CDR3 bases: TGTGCCAGCACCTCCTCACTCAGGTGGGGCCAAGAGACCCAGTACTTC.

The CDR3 DNA sequence: TGCGCCAGCAGCTTGGTCCGGACAGGGGGCTACAATGAGCAGTACTTC. Amino acids: CASSLVRTGGYNEQYF. This sequence joins TRBV5-1 and TRBJ2-5; 11 bases are a match to TRBD1. V lost 0 bases and J lost 11; bases outside the gene matches: 12. The CDR3 has 16 residues. The germline V gene encodes CDR1 SGHRS and CDR2 YFSETQ.

The CDR3 DNA sequence: TGTGCCAGCAGCTTAATGCCGGGAAGCAATCAGCCCCAGCATTTT. Protein product: CASSLMPGSNQPQHF. The J gene is TRBJ1-5, the V gene TRBV7-2; D not resolved. V was clipped by 2 bases and J by 1 base, with 9 bases between them. Looked up from germline, CDR1 is SGHTA and CDR2 is FQGNSA. The CDR3 contains 15 residues.

The V and J genes are TRBV7-2 and TRBJ2-5; 8 bases agree with TRBD1. The last part of the DNA fits TRBJ2-7 better; the J call may be wrong. Germline-derived CDR1 and CDR2 are SGHTA and FQGNSA. The CDR3 consists of 14 residues. This chain's CDR3 is CASSSTTGAYEQYF. The CDR3 DNA is TGTGCCAGCAGCTCAACGACAGGGGCCTACGAGCAGTACTTC.

This chain joins TRBV13 and TRBJ2-1; D ambiguous. The CDR3 is 15 amino acids. Germline values: CDR1 PRHDT, CDR2 FYEKMQ (reference sequence). Deletions cut 2 bases from V and 6 bases from J, with 14 bases between. The CDR3 is CASSLPGRAINEQFF. The CDR3, as DNA: TGTGCCAGCAGCTTACCCGGACGAGCAATCAATGAGCAGTTCTTC.

The V and J genes are TRBV29-1 and TRBJ2-4, with 8 positions matching TRBD2. The J call could be wrong; TRBJ2-7 is a better fit for the DNA end. The CDR3 is 13 amino acids. The germline CDR1 and CDR2 sequences are SQVTM and ANQGSEA. This chain's CDR3 is CSVGAGGGYEQYF. CDR3 bases: TGCAGCGTTGGCGCCGGGGGGGGCTACGAGCAGTACTTC.

On this clonotype itself: The junction and the germline gene differ at one end; a read error may be behind it. The rearrangement joins TRBV5-1 to TRBJ2-5; TRBD1 might be the D (6 bases). Per the germline V gene, CDR1 is SGHRS and CDR2 is YFSETQ. The CDR3 spans 14 residues. CDR3 DNA sequence: TGTGCCAGCAGCTTAGATCGAGGGGGAGAGACCCAGTACTTC. It yields the protein CASSLDRGGETQYF.

The chain joins TRBV6-5 to TRBJ2-1; a possible D gene is TRBD1 (6 bases). The V gene's germline CDR1 is MNHEY and CDR2 SVGAGI. This CDR3 has 18 residues. Between the trimmed V and J ends, which lost 2 bases and 2 bases, there was a span of 19 bases. The CDR3, as DNA: TGTGCCAGCAGTTACCCCCGATCGGTAGGGGACACCTACAATGAGCAGTTCTTC. It specifies CASSYPRSVGDTYNEQFF.

This chain connects TRBV28 to TRBJ2-7, with 10 nucleotides matching TRBD2. The trim removed 10 bases at V and 2 bases at J, leaving 5 bases unmatched. CDR1 is MDHEN and CDR2 is SYDVKM in the germline V gene. CDR3 length: 13 residues. CDR3 DNA sequence: TGTGCCACCCGAGCGGGAGGGACCTACGAGCAGTACTTC. It specifies CATRAGGTYEQYF.

V gene TRBV6-2 or TRBV6-3 combines with J gene TRBJ2-7; D possibly corresponds to TRBD2 (5 bases). Germline V gives CDR1 MNHEY, CDR2 SVGEGT. Trimming took off 5 bases at V and 3 bases at J, with 14 bases between the two ends. The CDR3 has 14 amino acids. The CDR3 loop is CASSIRTGDYEQYF. For the CDR3, the DNA is TGTGCCAGCAGTATAAGGACTGGGGACTACGAGCAGTACTTC.

This clonotype has just a few counts. The chain combines TRBV7-2 with TRBJ2-7, with 7 bases identical to TRBD2. Germline CDR1 and CDR2: SGHTA and FQGNSA. The trim removed 2 bases at V and 3 bases at J, leaving 7 bases unmatched. This CDR3 is built from 15 residues. The CDR3 DNA reads TGTGCCAGCAGCTTAAGTAGCGGGCAGAGCTACGAGCAGTACTTC. Translation: CASSLSSGQSYEQYF. Based on the CDR3 plus reference TRBV7-2 and TRBJ2-7, the full variable domain is GAGVSQSPSNKVTEKGKDVELRCDPISGHTALYWYRQSLGQGLEFLIYFQGNSAPDKSGLPSDRFSAERTGGSVSTLTIQRTQQEDSAVYLCASSLSSGQSYEQYFGPGTRLTVT.

The chain joins TRBV6-1 to TRBJ2-5; D is undetermined. The germline V gene has CDR1 MNHNS and CDR2 SASEGT. This CDR3 comprises 15 residues. V was clipped by 5 bases and J by 11 bases, with 24 bases between them. The CDR3 spells CASSSDPRIGEEQYF. The CDR3 DNA reads as TGTGCCAGCAGTTCCGATCCACGGATAGGTGAAGAGCAGTACTTC.

DNA for the CDR3: TGTGCCAGCAGCTTAGTTCCCGAAGATACGCAGTATTTT. It encodes CASSLVPEDTQYF. This rearrangement joins TRBV7-2 to TRBJ2-3, with D unclear. Germline values: CDR1 SGHTA, CDR2 FQGNSA. V shed 1 base and J shed 5 bases, with 7 bases lying between them. The CDR3 covers 13 residues.

The chain links TRBV9 to TRBJ2-6; D is undetermined. Between the trimmed V and J ends, which lost 4 bases and 2 bases, there was a span of 7 bases. Germline CDR1 reads SGDLS; CDR2 reads YYNGEE. This CDR3 is built from 14 residues. The CDR3 DNA reads TGTGCCAGCAGCTCAGCTCCTGGGGCCAACGTCCTGACTTTC. This translates into CASSSAPGANVLTF.

This clonotype was seen only once. V and J are TRBV5-1 and TRBJ2-7; D is perhaps TRBD2 (6 bases). V dropped 0 bases and J dropped 6 bases, with 19 bases sitting between them. Germline CDR1 is SGHRS and CDR2 is YFSETQ. The CDR3 loop spans 16 amino acids. The CDR3, as DNA: TGCGCCAGCAGCTTGGGGAGTGACTCCTCCGGGGGCGAGCAGTACTTC. It yields the protein CASSLGSDSSGGEQYF. The entire variable domain, with the rest obtained from reference TRBV5-1 and TRBJ2-7, is as follows: KAGVTQTPRYLIKTRGQQVTLSCSPISGHRSVSWYQQTPGQGLQFLFEYFSETQRNKGNFPGRFSGRQFSNSRSEMNVSTLELGDSALYLCASSLGSDSSGGEQYFGPGTRLTVT.

The V gene is TRBV6-6, the J gene TRBJ2-1; 7 nucleotides match TRBD1. The V gene's germline CDR1 is MNHNY and CDR2 SVGAGI (reference sequence). The V and J ends lost 6 bases and 5 bases, in that order; junction bases with no gene match: 13. This CDR3 has 16 amino acids. The CDR3 sequence: CASRPITGVANNEQFF. In DNA, the CDR3 is TGTGCCAGCAGACCAATCACAGGGGTTGCCAACAATGAGCAGTTCTTC.

The CDR3 nucleotides read TGTGCCAGCAGTTACACCGCCGGGACAGTTTATGGCTACACCTTC. Protein product: CASSYTAGTVYGYTF. This chain joins TRBV6-2 or TRBV6-3 and TRBJ1-2, with TRBD1 matching 7 bases. CDR1 and CDR2 (germline): MNHEY, SVGEGT. Trimming removed 2 bases from V and 5 bases from J; junction bases left unmatched: 8. CDR3 length: 15 residues.